Listed below are T cell receptor beta chains from one sample, sequenced in a study of patients and donors after allogeneic stem cell transplantation. Each CDR3 protein is one row after TCRdb ran MiXCR on the RT-PCR reads. Among fewer than 500,000 distinct CDR3 sequences listed, 16% were seen once. Sequenced sample: blood, either unsorted or a sorted T cell fraction (not recorded which). These receptors were collected from a human donor who was either an allogeneic HSCT recipient or a stem cell or donor lymphocyte infusion donor (not recorded which). It is not recorded whose cells these are; they may come from a transplant donor. Each CDR3 is given with its conserved first and last residue. D genes are given only for firm matches.

V gene	J gene	D gene	CDR3 length	CDR3 protein
TRBV12-3/TRBV12-4	TRBJ1-1	.	15	CASRRGAGRNTEAFF
TRBV12-3/TRBV12-4	TRBJ1-1	TRBD1	14	CASSSGGGVSEAFF
TRBV6-2/TRBV6-3	TRBJ2-7	TRBD2	15	CASSHGTSGSAEQYF
TRBV6-5	TRBJ2-7	.	11	CASSYSGRQYF
TRBV2	TRBJ2-3	TRBD2	16	CASSSEAGLLTDTQYF
TRBV5-1	TRBJ2-4	.	12	CASSLRGNIQYF
TRBV12-3/TRBV12-4	TRBJ2-3	TRBD2	14	CASSLWGGTDTQYF
TRBV6-1	TRBJ2-1	.	15	CASSVGPHGRNEQFF
TRBV29-1	TRBJ2-4	.	13	CSVVGGTKNIQYF
TRBV5-6	TRBJ2-7	TRBD2	15	CASSPIDRRAGEQYF
TRBV4-1	TRBJ2-5	.	15	CASSQVRGLGETQYF
TRBV15	TRBJ1-5	.	17	CATSRDRVGELNQPQHF
TRBV27	TRBJ2-1	TRBD2	15	CASGGSGGPINEQFF
TRBV19	TRBJ2-1	TRBD1	15	CASSTPGQGGNEQFF
TRBV10-3	TRBJ1-1	TRBD1	14	CAISDQQGGTEAFF
TRBV6-5	TRBJ1-1	.	13	CASSYSSGGEAFF
TRBV10-3	TRBJ2-1	TRBD1	15	CAISDTGGYAYEQFF
TRBV20-1	TRBJ1-1	.	10	CSATNTEAFF
TRBV7-8	TRBJ1-5	TRBD1	15	CASSFVGQGTQPQHF
TRBV12-3/TRBV12-4	TRBJ2-5	.	14	CASSLMEGGETQYF
TRBV7-9	TRBJ2-1	TRBD1	17	CASSSRDSLSSYNEQFF
TRBV20-1	TRBJ2-7	.	13	CSAVTGPSYEQYF
TRBV5-4	TRBJ2-2	TRBD2	18	CASSLAGGGVRYTGELFF
TRBV10-3	TRBJ1-2	.	14	CAITDTGLNYGYTF
TRBV11-2	TRBJ2-5	TRBD2	16	CASSSLLREGRETQYF
TRBV11-2	TRBJ2-1	.	17	CASSRPGTGKTNNEQFF
TRBV27	TRBJ2-6	.	15	CASSLLGPGANVLTF
TRBV5-6	TRBJ2-1	.	12	CASSLRIYEQFF
TRBV7-2	TRBJ2-3	TRBD2	16	CASSLTTSGGPGSQYF
TRBV6-1	TRBJ2-7	.	14	CASSRATVFYEQYF
TRBV12-3/TRBV12-4	TRBJ1-4	.	13	CASSFLQGEKLFF
TRBV5-5	TRBJ1-6	.	15	CASSLEWGVNSPLHF
TRBV20-1	TRBJ2-2	.	13	CSARASNTGELFF